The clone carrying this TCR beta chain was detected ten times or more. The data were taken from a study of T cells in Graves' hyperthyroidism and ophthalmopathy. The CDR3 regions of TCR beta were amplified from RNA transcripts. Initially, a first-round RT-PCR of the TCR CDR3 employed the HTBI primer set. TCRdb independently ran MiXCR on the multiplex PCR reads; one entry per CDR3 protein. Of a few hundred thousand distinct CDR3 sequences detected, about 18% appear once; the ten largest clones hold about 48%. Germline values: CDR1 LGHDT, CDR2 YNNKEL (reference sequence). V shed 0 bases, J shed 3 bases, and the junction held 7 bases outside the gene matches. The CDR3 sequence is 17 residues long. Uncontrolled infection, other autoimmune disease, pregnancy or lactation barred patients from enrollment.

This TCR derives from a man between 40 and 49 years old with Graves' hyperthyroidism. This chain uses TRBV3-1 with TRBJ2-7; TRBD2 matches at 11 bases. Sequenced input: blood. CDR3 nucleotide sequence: TGTGCCAGCAGCCAAGACCAGACTAGCGGGGTTTTCTACGAGCAGTACTTC. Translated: CASSQDQTSGVFYEQYF.